The clone carrying this T cell receptor (beta chain) has more than one count but fewer than ten. The method was immunoSEQ multiplex PCR; TCRdb's version includes in-frame clones alone and lacks a portion of them. This sample has some 15,000 clones, with 40% found just once. The entry originates in a study of neoadjuvant anti-PD-1 for oral cavity cancer. Time point described: after neoadjuvant nivolumab, at surgical resection. The CDR3 extends over 18 amino acids. The J segment lost 4 bases and the V segment lost 0 bases, leaving 8 bases of the junction unmatched. Germline CDR1 reads LGHNA; CDR2 reads YSLEER.

The chain couples TRBV4-3 to TRBJ2-7; 14 nucleotides match TRBD2. Sample: tumor tissue, taken after nivolumab (anti-PD-1) treatment. The clonotype comes from a person aged 35 to 85 with oral cavity squamous cell carcinoma. CDR3 coding DNA: TGCGCCAGCAGCCAAGACGGGTGGACTAGCGGGGGGCGGTACGAGCAGTACTTC. Residues: CASSQDGWTSGGRYEQYF.